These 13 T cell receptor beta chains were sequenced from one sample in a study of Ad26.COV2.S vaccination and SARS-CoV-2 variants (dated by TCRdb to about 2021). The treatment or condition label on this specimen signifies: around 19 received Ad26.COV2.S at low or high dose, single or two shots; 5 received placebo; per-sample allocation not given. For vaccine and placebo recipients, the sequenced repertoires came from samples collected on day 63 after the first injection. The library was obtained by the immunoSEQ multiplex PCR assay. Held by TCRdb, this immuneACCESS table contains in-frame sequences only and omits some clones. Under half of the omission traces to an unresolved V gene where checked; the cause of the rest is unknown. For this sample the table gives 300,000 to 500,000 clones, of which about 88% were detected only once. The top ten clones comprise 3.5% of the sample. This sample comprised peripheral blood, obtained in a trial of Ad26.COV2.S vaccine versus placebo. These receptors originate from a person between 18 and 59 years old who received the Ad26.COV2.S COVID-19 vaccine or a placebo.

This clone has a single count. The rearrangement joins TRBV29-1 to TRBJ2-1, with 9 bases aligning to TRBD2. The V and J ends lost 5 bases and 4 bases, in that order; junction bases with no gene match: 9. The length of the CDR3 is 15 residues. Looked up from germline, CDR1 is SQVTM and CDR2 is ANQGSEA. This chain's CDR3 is CSVKGSGGSYNEQFF. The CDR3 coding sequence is TGCAGCGTTAAGGGGAGCGGGGGGTCGTACAATGAGCAGTTCTTC.

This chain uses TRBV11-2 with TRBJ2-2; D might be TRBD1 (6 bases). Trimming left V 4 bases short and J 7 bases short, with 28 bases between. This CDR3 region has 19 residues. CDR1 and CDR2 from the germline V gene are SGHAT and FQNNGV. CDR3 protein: CASSSPALGHTGLNGELFF. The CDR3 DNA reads TGTGCCAGCAGCTCCCCTGCACTGGGCCACACAGGGCTTAACGGGGAGCTGTTTTTT.

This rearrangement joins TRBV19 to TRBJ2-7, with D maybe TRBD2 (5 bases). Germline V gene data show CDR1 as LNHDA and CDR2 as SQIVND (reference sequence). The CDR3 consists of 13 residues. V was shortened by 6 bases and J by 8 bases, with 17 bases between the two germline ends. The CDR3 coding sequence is TGTGCCAGTAGCCCTGGGCCGGGATTTCAGCAGTACTTC. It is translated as CASSPGPGFQQYF.

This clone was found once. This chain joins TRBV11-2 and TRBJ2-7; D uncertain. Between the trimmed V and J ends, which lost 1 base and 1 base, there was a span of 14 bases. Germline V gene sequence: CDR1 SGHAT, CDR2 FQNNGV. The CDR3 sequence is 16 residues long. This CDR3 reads CASSLGSSGLSYEQYF. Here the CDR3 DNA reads TGTGCCAGCAGCTTAGGGTCCTCAGGCCTATCCTACGAGCAGTACTTC.

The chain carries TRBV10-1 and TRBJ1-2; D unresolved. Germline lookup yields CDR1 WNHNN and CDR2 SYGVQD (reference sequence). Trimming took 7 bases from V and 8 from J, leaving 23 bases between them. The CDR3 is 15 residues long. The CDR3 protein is CASNPPPPGAYGYTF. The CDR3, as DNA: TGCGCCAGCAACCCCCCCCCGCCAGGAGCCTACGGCTACACCTTC.

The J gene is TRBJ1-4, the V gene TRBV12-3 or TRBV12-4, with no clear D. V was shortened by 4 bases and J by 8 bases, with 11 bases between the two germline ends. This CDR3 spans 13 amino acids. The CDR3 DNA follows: TGTGCCAGCAGTTCCCCATTTGCGGAAAAACTGTTTTTT. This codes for CASSSPFAEKLFF.

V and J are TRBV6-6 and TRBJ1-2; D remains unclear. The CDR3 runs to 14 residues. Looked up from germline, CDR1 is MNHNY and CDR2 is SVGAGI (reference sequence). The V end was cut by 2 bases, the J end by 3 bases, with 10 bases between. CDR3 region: CASSYRNVDYGYTF. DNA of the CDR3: TGTGCCAGCAGTTACCGCAATGTGGACTATGGCTACACCTTC.

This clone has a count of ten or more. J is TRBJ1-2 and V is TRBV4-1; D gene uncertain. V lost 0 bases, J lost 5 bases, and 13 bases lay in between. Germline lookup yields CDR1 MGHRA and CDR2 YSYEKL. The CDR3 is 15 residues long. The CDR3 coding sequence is TGCGCCAGCAGCCAAGAACTGGCCCGCCAGTATGGCTACACCTTC. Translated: CASSQELARQYGYTF.

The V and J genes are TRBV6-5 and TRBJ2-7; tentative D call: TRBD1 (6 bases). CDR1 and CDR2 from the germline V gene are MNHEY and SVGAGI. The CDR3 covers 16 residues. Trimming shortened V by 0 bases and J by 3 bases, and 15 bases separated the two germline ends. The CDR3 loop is CASSYSTQGYSYEQYF. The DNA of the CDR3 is TGTGCCAGCAGTTACTCCACACAGGGTTACAGCTACGAGCAGTACTTC.

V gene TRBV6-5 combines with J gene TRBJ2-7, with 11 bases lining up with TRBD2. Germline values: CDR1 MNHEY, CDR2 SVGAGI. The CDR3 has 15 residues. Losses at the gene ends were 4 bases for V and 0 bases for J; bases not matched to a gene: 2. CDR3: CASSLLAGASYEQYF. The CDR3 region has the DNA TGTGCCAGCAGTTTACTAGCGGGGGCCTCCTACGAGCAGTACTTC.

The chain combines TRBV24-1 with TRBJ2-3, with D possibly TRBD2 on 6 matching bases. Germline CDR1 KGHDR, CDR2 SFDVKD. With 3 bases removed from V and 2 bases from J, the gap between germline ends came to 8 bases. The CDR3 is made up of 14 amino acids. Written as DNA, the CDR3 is TGTGCCACCAGTGATGGGGACTCCACAGATACGCAGTATTTT. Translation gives CATSDGDSTDTQYF.

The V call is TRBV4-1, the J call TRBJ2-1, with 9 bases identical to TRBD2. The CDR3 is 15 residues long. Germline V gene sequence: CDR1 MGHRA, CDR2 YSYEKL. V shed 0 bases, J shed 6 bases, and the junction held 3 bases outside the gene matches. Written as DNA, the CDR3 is TGCGCCAGCAGCCAAGAGTGGACTAGCGTCAATGAGCAGTTCTTC. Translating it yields CASSQEWTSVNEQFF.

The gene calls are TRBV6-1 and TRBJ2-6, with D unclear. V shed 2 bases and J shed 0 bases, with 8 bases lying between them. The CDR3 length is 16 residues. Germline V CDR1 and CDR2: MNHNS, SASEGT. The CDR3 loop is CASSESPVSGANVLTF. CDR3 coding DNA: TGTGCCAGCAGTGAATCCCCGGTCTCTGGGGCCAACGTCCTGACTTTC.